The TCR beta chain under discussion was sequenced for a study of Graves' ophthalmopathy and Graves' hyperthyroidism. Study at large: There was a collection of peripheral blood at initial diagnosis, before any treatment.

Study-wide results and limits: The blood repertoire also included most expanded thyroid clonotypes above 0.001 frequency.

The CDR3 has 14 residues. Per germline, CDR1 SGHRS and CDR2 YFSETQ. The V segment lost 4 bases and the J segment 7 bases; nucleotides outside the gene matches: 5. RNA transcripts were the source from which TCR beta CDR3 regions were amplified. After a first-round RT-PCR with HTBI primers, a second-round multiplex PCR was run. TCRdb re-called the multiplex PCR reads through MiXCR, storing one row per CDR3 protein. Of approximately 210,000 distinct CDR3 sequences in the sample, 20% to 25% were seen once. This clonotype was seen ten or more times. Its antigen is as yet unknown. Each donor who had ophthalmopathy showed moderate-to-severe activity, a CAS of ≥3, a NOSPECS of ≥4, and a duration under 3 months. The authors diagnosed from clinical symptoms, serum thyroxine, TRAb, thyroid ultrasound and orbital computed tomography.

Sequencing used peripheral blood. This receptor was taken from a woman between 45 and 60 years old with Graves' ophthalmopathy. The rearrangement uses TRBV5-1 and TRBJ1-4; 9 nucleotides match TRBD1. This CDR3 is CASSLGQGGEKLFF. In DNA form, the CDR3 reads TGCGCCAGCAGCCTGGGACAGGGTGGTGAAAAACTGTTTTTT.